Following are 4 T cell receptor beta chains from one sample sequenced in a study of monozygotic twins with inflammatory bowel disease. TCRdb re-called the 5' RACE reads and gives one entry per CDR3 protein, without DNA. The sample holds over 120,000 distinct CDR3 sequences. The sample consisted of blood. The origin of the receptors is a human donor with ulcerative colitis or Crohn's disease, or a healthy co-twin of an affected twin (not recorded which).

The gene calls are TRBV14 and TRBJ2-7. CDR3 length: 14 amino acids. The germline gives CDR1 SGHDN, CDR2 FVKESK. CDR3 sequence: CASNRRDLASKQYF.

This rearrangement joins TRBV6-2 or TRBV6-3 to TRBJ1-5. The CDR3 runs 12 residues. The germline CDR1 and CDR2 sequences are MNHEY and SVGEGT. Here the CDR3 reads CASTGIGQPQHF.

The CDR3 region is CASSPKSRDRRHTGELFF. The V gene is TRBV28, the J gene TRBJ2-2; TCRdb returns TRBD1, unconfirmable since there is no DNA. Germline-derived CDR1 and CDR2 are MDHEN and SYDVKM. There are 18 residues in the CDR3.

The chain uses TRBV6-1 and TRBJ2-1; TCRdb lists TRBD2, though no DNA is available to test this call. The V gene's germline CDR1 is MNHNS and CDR2 SASEGT. The CDR3 runs to 15 residues. The CDR3 sequence is CASSETGGRGNEQFF.